Described below is a single TCR beta chain sequence and its context. Its antigen is as yet unknown. The donors formed part of the approximately 120-subject validation cohort, distinct from the roughly 600-subject first cohort. Some clones are missing from TCRdb's copy, which holds only in-frame ones; the method was immunoSEQ multiplex PCR. Of 110,000 to 150,000 clones in the sample, about 95% are singletons; the top ten hold around 1.9%. The data derive from a study of cytomegalovirus exposure and HLA in healthy donors. Study-level background: A subsequent analysis stated that the 100 to 150 validation repertoires were run on the same platform as the approximately 660 first-cohort repertoires.

Study-wide findings and caveats: A classifier reportedly called cytomegalovirus status with high sensitivity and specificity. The dataset shows that most TCR sequences were rare, while some public TCRs occurred in many donors.

The CDR3 has 16 residues. With V trimmed by 5 bases and J by 1 base, 7 bases remained unmatched. Germline V lookup: CDR1 SGHRS, CDR2 YFSETQ. J is TRBJ2-5 and V is TRBV5-1; TRBD2 agrees at 11 bases. The sample taken for sequencing was PBMCs. The sequence came from a man aged 18 to 30 in good health and CMV-seropositive. CDR3 region: CASRFWTSGSQETQYF. The CDR3 coding sequence is TGCGCCAGCAGGTTCTGGACTAGCGGGTCCCAAGAGACCCAGTACTTC.